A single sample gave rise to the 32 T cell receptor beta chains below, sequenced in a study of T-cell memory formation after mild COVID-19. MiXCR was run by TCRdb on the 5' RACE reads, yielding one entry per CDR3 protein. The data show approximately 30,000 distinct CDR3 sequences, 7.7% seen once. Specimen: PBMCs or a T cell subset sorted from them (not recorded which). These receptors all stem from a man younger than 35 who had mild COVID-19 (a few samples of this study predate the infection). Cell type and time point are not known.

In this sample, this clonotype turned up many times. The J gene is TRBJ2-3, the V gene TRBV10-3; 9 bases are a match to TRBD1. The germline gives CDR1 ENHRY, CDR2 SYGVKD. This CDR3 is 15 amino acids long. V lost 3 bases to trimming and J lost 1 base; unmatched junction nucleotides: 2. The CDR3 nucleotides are TGTGCCATCAGTGACAGGACAGGGGGCACAGATACGCAGTATTTT. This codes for CAISDRTGGTDTQYF.

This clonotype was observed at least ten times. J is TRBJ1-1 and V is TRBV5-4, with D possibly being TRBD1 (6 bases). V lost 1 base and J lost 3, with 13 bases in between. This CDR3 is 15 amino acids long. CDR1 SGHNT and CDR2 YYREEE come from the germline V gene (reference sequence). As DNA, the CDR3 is TGTGCCAGCAGCTTGTTCAGGGGCAGGGACACTGAAGCTTTCTTT. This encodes CASSLFRGRDTEAFF.

The CDR3 DNA sequence: TGTGCAAGTCGCGGCCCTGTGCAGGGAGATACGCAGTATTTT. Residues: CASRGPVQGDTQYF. The chain carries TRBV12-2 and TRBJ2-3; the D call in the table, TRBD1, was not verified against the DNA. TRBV12-2 is annotated as a pseudogene. The CDR3 sequence is 14 residues long.

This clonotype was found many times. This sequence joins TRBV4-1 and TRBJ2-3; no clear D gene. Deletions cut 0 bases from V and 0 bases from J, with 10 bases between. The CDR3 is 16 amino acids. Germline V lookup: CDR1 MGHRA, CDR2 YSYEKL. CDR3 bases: TGCGCCAGCAGCCAAGAGGCCTTTCCTAGCACAGATACGCAGTATTTT. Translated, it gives CASSQEAFPSTDTQYF.

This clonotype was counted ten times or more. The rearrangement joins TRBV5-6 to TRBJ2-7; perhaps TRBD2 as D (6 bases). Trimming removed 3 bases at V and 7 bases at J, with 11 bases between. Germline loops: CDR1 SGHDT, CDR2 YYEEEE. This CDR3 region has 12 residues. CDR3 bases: TGTGCCAGCAGCTCCGGGAGCGTTGAGCAGTACGTC. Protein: CASSSGSVEQYV.

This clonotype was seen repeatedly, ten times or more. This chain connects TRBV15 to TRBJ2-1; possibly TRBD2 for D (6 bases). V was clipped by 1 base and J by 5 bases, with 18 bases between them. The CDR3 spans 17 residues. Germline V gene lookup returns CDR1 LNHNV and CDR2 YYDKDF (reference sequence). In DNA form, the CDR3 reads TGTGCCACCAGCAGAGTTCCCCCGCGGGGTCGACACAATGAGCAGTTCTTC. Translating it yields CATSRVPPRGRHNEQFF.

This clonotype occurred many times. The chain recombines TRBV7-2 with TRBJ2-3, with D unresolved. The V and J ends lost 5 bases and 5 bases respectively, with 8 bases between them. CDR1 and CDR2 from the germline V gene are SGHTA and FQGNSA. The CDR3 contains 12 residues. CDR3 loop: CASSPQRDTQYF. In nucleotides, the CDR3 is TGTGCCAGCAGCCCCCAGCGAGATACGCAGTATTTT.

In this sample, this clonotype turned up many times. The CDR3 spells CASSQGQGEWDSYNEQFF. The CDR3 region has the DNA TGCGCCAGCAGCCAAGGACAGGGCGAATGGGACTCCTACAATGAGCAGTTCTTC. This chain joins TRBV4-1 and TRBJ2-1, with 7 nucleotides matching TRBD1. CDR1 is MGHRA, CDR2 YSYEKL, per germline. The CDR3 runs 18 residues. J lost 0 bases, V lost 1 base, and 9 bases had no gene match.

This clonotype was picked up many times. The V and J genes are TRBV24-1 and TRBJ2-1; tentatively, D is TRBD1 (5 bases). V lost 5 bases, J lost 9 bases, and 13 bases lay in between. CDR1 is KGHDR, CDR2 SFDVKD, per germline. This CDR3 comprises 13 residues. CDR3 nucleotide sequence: TGTGCCACCAGTGTGGCAGGGAATTTTGAGCAGTTCTTC. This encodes CATSVAGNFEQFF.

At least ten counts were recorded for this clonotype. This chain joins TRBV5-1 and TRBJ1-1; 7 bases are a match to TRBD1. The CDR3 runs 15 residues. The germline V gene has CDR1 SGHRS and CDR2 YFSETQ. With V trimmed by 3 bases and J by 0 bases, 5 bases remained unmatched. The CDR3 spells CASSWAGTVNTEAFF. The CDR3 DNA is TGCGCCAGCAGCTGGGCCGGGACAGTGAACACTGAAGCTTTCTTT. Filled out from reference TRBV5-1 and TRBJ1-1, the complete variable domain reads KAGVTQTPRYLIKTRGQQVTLSCSPISGHRSVSWYQQTPGQGLQFLFEYFSETQRNKGNFPGRFSGRQFSNSRSEMNVSTLELGDSALYLCASSWAGTVNTEAFFGQGTRLTVV.

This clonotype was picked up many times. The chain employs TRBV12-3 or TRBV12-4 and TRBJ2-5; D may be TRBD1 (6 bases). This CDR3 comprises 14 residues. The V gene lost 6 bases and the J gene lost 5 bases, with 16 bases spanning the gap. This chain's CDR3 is CASRDHRVIETQYF. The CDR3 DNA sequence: TGTGCCAGCAGAGATCACAGGGTTATCGAGACCCAGTACTTC.

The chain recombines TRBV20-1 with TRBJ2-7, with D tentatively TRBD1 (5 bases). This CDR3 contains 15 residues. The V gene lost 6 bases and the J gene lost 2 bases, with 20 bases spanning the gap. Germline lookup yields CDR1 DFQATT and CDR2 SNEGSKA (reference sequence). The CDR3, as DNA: TGCAGTGCGTCCCACAGGTGCGCGTCAGCCTACGAGCAGTACGTC. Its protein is CSASHRCASAYEQYV.

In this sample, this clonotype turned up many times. CDR3 bases: TGCGCCAGCAGTGAGTCCCGAACGCAGTATTTT. This sequence encodes CASSESRTQYF. The chain links TRBV10-1 to TRBJ2-3; D call uncertain. There are 11 residues in the CDR3. The V gene's germline CDR1 is WNHNN and CDR2 SYGVQD (reference sequence). V lost 0 bases, J lost 9 bases, and 4 bases lay in between.

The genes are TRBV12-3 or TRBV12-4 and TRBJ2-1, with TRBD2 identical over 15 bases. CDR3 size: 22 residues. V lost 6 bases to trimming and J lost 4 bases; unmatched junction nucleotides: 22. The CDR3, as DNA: TGTGCCAGCAGAAGCAGGACTAGCGGGGGGGCCGTTGGTCCCACATGGTACAATGAGCAGTTCTTC. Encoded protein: CASRSRTSGGAVGPTWYNEQFF.

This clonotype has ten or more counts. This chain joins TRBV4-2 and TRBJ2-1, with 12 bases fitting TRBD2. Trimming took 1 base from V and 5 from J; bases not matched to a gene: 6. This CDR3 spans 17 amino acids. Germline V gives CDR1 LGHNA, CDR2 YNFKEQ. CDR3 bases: TGTGCCAGCAGCCAAGCCTTACTAGCGGGGGGACACAATGAGCAGTTCTTC. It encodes CASSQALLAGGHNEQFF.

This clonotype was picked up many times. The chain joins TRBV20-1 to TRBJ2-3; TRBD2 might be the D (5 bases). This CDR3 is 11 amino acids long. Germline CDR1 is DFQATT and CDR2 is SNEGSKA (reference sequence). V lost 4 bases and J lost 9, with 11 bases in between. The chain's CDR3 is CSAKKADTQYF. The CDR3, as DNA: TGCAGTGCTAAGAAAGCGGACACGCAGTATTTT.

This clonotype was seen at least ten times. CDR3 amino acids: CASSPPEGVDTQYF. As DNA, the CDR3 is TGTGCCAGCTCACCACCCGAGGGGGTAGATACGCAGTATTTT. The chain employs TRBV18 and TRBJ2-3; D perhaps matches TRBD1 (6 bases). The germline CDR1 and CDR2 sequences are KGHSH and LQKENI. V shed 0 bases and J shed 5 bases, with 9 bases lying between them. This CDR3 comprises 14 residues.

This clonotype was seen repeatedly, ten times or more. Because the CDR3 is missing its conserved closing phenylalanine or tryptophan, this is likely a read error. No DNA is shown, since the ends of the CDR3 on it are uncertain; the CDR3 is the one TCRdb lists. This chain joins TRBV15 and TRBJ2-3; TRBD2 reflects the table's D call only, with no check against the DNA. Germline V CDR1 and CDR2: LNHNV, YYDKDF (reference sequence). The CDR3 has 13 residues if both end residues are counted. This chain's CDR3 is CATSRDLSGGSGL.

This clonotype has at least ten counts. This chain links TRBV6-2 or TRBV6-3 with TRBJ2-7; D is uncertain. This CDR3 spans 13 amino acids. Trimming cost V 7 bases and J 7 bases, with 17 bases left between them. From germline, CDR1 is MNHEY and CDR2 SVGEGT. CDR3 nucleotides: TGTGCCAGCACCAACCCGAGTCGGAAGGAGCAGTACGTC. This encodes CASTNPSRKEQYV.

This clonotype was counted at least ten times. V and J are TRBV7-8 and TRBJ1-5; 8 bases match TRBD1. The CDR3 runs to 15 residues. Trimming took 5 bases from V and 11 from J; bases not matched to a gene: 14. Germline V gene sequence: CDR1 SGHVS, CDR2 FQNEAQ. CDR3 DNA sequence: TGTGCCAGCAGCACACGGACAGGGATGGAGAGGTCCCAGCATTTT. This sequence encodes CASSTRTGMERSQHF.

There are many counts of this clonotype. The CDR3 coding sequence is TGTGCCAGCAGTTTTTTACAGGGCGGTGAAGCTTTCTTT. Translation gives CASSFLQGGEAFF. The chain recombines TRBV12-3 or TRBV12-4 with TRBJ1-1; TRBD1 is a possible D gene (6 bases). Trimming left V 3 bases short and J 7 bases short, with 12 bases between. This CDR3 region has 13 residues.

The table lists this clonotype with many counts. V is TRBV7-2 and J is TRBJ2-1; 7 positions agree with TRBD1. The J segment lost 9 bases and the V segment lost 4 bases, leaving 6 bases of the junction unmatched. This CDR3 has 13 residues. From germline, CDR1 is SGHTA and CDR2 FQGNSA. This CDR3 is CASSYPRQGEQFF. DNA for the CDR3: TGTGCCAGCAGCTACCCTCGACAGGGTGAGCAGTTCTTC.

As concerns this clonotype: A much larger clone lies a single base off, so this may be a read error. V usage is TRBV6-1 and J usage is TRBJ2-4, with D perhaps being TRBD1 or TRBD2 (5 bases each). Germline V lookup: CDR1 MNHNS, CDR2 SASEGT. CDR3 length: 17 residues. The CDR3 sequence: CASSGAVRGLAKNIRYF. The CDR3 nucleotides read TGTGCCAGCAGTGGCGCTGTCCGGGGCCTAGCCAAAAACATTCGGTACTTC.

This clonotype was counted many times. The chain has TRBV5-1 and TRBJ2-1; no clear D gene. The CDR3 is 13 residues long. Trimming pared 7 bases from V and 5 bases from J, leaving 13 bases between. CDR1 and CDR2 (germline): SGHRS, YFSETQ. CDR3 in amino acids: CASERVGHNEQFF. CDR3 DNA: TGCGCCAGCGAACGAGTAGGTCACAATGAGCAGTTCTTC.

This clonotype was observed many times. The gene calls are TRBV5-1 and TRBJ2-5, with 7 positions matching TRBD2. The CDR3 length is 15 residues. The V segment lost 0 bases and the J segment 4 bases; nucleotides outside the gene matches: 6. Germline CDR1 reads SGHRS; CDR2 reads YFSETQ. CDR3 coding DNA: TGCGCCAGCAGCTTGGCCGGGGCTAGCGGAGAGACCCAGTACTTC. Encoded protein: CASSLAGASGETQYF.

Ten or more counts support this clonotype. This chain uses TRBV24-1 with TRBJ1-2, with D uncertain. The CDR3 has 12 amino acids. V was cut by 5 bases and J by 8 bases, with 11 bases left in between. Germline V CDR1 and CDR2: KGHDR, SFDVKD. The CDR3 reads CATSVLGYGYTF. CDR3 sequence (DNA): TGTGCCACCAGTGTTCTTGGGTACGGCTACACCTTC.

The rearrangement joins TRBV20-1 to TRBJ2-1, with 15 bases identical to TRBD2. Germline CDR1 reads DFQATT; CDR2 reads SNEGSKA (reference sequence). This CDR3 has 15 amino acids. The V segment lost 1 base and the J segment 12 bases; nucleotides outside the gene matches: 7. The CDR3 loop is CSARGGLAGGGWQFF. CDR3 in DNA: TGCAGTGCTAGAGGAGGACTAGCGGGGGGGGGATGGCAGTTCTTC.

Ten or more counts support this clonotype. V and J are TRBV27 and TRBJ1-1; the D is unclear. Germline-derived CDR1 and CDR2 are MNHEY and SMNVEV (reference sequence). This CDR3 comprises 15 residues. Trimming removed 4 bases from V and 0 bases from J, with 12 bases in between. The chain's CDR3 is CASSSPRSMNTEAFF. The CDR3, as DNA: TGTGCCAGCAGTTCCCCCCGTAGCATGAACACTGAAGCTTTCTTT.

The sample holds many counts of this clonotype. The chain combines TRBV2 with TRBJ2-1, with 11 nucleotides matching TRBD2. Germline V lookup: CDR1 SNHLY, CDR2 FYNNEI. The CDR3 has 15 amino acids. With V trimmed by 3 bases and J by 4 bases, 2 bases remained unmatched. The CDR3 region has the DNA TGTGCCAGCAGTGACGGGACTAGCGGTTACAATGAGCAGTTCTTC. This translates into CASSDGTSGYNEQFF.

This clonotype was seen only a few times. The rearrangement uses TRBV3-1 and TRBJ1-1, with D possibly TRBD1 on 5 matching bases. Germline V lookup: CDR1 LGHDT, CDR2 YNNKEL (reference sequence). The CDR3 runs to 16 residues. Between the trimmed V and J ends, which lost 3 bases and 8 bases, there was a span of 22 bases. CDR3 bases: TGTGCCAGCAGCCATGACCCCGGGGTGGTAAGGGGCGAAGCTTTCTTT. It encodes CASSHDPGVVRGEAFF.

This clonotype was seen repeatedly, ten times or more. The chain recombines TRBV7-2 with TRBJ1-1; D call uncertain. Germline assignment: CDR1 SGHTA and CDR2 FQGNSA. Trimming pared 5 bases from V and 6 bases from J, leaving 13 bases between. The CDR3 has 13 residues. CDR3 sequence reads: CASSPEAGAEAFF. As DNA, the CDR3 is TGTGCCAGCAGCCCGGAGGCCGGGGCTGAAGCTTTCTTT.

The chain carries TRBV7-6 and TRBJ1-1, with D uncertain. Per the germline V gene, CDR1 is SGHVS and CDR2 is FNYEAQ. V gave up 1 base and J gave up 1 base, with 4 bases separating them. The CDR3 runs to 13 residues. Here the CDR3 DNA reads TGTGCCAGCAGCTTAGACCAGAACACTGAAGCTTTCTTT. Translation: CASSLDQNTEAFF. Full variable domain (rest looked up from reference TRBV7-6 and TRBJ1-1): GAGVSQSPRYKVTKRGQDVALRCDPISGHVSLYWYRQALGQGPEFLTYFNYEAQQDKSGLPNDRFSAERPEGSISTLTIQRTEQRDSAMYRCASSLDQNTEAFFGQGTRLTVV.